The 8 T cell receptor beta chains in this list originate from one sample, sequenced in a study of shared clonotypes between healthy human individuals. Profiled with immunoSEQ multiplex PCR; TCRdb holds only in-frame clones, not every one. The data show about 680,000 clones, with approximately 90% seen just once and more than 20% held by the top ten. Naive CD8 isolation took CD45RO-negative cells positively selected for CCR7 and excluded terminally differentiated effector memory CD45RA+ cells. What was sequenced was naive CD8+ T cells sorted from blood. The receptors stem from a man aged 30 to 39 in good health.

The chain joins TRBV29-1 to TRBJ2-7; a weak D match, TRBD1 (6 bases). Germline V CDR1 and CDR2: SQVTM, ANQGSEA. The V and J ends lost 6 bases and 0 bases respectively, with 15 bases between them. CDR3 length: 14 residues. The CDR3 region has the DNA TGCAGCGTGCTGACAGGCGATAGCTCCTACGAGCAGTACTTC. Its translation: CSVLTGDSSYEQYF.

The J gene is TRBJ1-1, the V gene TRBV7-2; D call uncertain. Germline assignment: CDR1 SGHTA and CDR2 FQGNSA. V was trimmed by 3 bases and J by 5 bases, leaving 10 bases between them. The CDR3 loop spans 13 amino acids. CDR3 sequence reads: CASSLHLVTEAFF. CDR3 DNA: TGTGCCAGCAGCTTGCACCTTGTGACTGAAGCTTTCTTT.

The V call is TRBV7-2, the J call TRBJ2-7, with 8 bases matching TRBD1. J gave up 3 bases and V 1 base, and 8 bases lay outside the gene matches. CDR3 length: 16 amino acids. The V gene's germline CDR1 is SGHTA and CDR2 FQGNSA. CDR3: CASSLVGQGAVYEQYF. The CDR3 nucleotides read TGTGCCAGCAGCTTAGTGGGCCAGGGGGCCGTCTACGAGCAGTACTTC.

This rearrangement joins TRBV28 to TRBJ2-7; tentative D call: TRBD1 (5 bases). V was shortened by 0 bases and J by 4 bases, with 13 bases between the two germline ends. The CDR3 is 15 residues long. CDR1 and CDR2 (germline): MDHEN, SYDVKM. CDR3 protein: CASSLWAGKEYEQYF. The CDR3 DNA is TGTGCCAGCAGTTTATGGGCAGGGAAGGAATACGAGCAGTACTTC.

The CDR3 here is CASSPRSSPISGNTIYF. The CDR3 bases are TGTGCCAGCAGCCCGAGATCTTCCCCCATCTCTGGAAACACCATATATTTT. V usage is TRBV7-9 and J usage is TRBJ1-3; no firm D call. The CDR3 consists of 17 residues. Germline V lookup: CDR1 SEHNR, CDR2 FQNEAQ (reference sequence). V lost 5 bases and J lost 0, with 17 bases in between.

This sequence joins TRBV6-1 and TRBJ1-5, with 9 bases matching TRBD1. J gave up 3 bases and V 5 bases, and 5 bases lay outside the gene matches. The CDR3 has 15 residues. Germline values: CDR1 MNHNS, CDR2 SASEGT. The CDR3 sequence: CASSSGTGSNQPQHF. The CDR3 DNA sequence: TGTGCCAGCAGTTCCGGGACAGGGTCCAATCAGCCCCAGCATTTT.

This chain joins TRBV4-2 and TRBJ2-1; D tentatively reads TRBD1 or TRBD2 (5 bases each). The CDR3 extends over 14 amino acids. V was trimmed by 5 bases and J by 6 bases, leaving 14 bases between them. Per germline, CDR1 LGHNA and CDR2 YNFKEQ. The chain's CDR3 is CASSLAIGGNEQFF. The CDR3 DNA reads as TGTGCCAGCAGCTTGGCTATTGGGGGCAATGAGCAGTTCTTC.

V gene TRBV10-1 combines with J gene TRBJ2-7; D gene uncertain. This CDR3 is built from 13 residues. The V gene's germline CDR1 is WNHNN and CDR2 SYGVQD (reference sequence). V was trimmed by 3 bases and J by 2 bases, leaving 8 bases between them. The CDR3 DNA sequence: TGCGCCAGCAGTGAAGGAATCGCCTACGAGCAGTACTTC. It yields the protein CASSEGIAYEQYF.